These T cell receptor beta chains were read from a single sample in a study of cytomegalovirus exposure and HLA in healthy donors. Using immunoSEQ multiplex PCR, the repertoire was profiled, and TCRdb retains in-frame clones only, with some absent. The sample carries hundreds of thousands of clones, 70% to 90% recorded once. Material: PBMCs. The receptor source for this set is a woman between 18 and 29 years old in good health and CMV-seronegative. The CDR3 runs from the conserved cysteine through the conserved F or W. The order of the fields is D gene, J gene, V gene, clone size, CDR3 protein, CDR3 DNA. The D gene is left open where the match is weak. The size field is filled for only some rows; it gives once, few, many or a size class.

>TRBD2|TRBJ2-5|TRBV28|-
CASRSGLAGETQYF
TGTGCCAGCAGATCGGGACTAGCGGGGGAGACCCAGTACTTC
>TRBD1|TRBJ2-7|TRBV2|-
CASRHPMRQGSYEQYF
TGTGCCAGCAGGCACCCCATGCGACAGGGCTCCTACGAGCAGTACTTC
>TRBD1|TRBJ1-2|TRBV5-8|-
CASSLVGDSYGYTF
TGTGCCAGCAGCTTGGTTGGGGACAGCTATGGCTACACCTTC
>TRBD1|TRBJ2-7|TRBV27|few
CASSKGTVSGREQYF
TGTGCCAGCAGTAAGGGGACAGTGAGTGGGCGCGAGCAGTACTTC
>TRBD2|TRBJ2-5|TRBV28|once
CASSSTSGRNFETQYF
TGTGCCAGCAGTTCGACTAGCGGGAGAAATTTTGAGACCCAGTACTTC
>-|TRBJ2-5|TRBV5-6|-
CASSFRGFGETQYF
TGTGCCAGCAGCTTTAGGGGGTTCGGCGAGACCCAGTACTTC
>-|TRBJ2-1|TRBV4-1|-
CASSQVLRVEQFF
TGCGCCAGCAGCCAAGTCCTGCGTGTTGAGCAGTTCTTC
>-|TRBJ1-1|TRBV27|-
CASSFAGYTEAFF
TGTGCCAGCAGTTTTGCGGGGTACACTGAAGCTTTCTTT
>TRBD2|TRBJ2-7|TRBV7-9|-
CASSPLAGSYEQYF
TGTGCCAGCAGCCCCTTAGCGGGATCCTACGAGCAGTACTTC
>TRBD1|TRBJ2-7|TRBV4-1|few
CASSPVPGTGGYEQYF
TGCGCCAGCAGCCCTGTGCCAGGGACAGGGGGGTACGAGCAGTACTTC
>-|TRBJ1-2|TRBV2|-
CASSETGNYGYTF
TGTGCCAGCAGTGAAACAGGAAACTATGGCTACACCTTC
>TRBD2|TRBJ2-7|TRBV27|-
CASSGSKGVAGAYEQYF
TGTGCCAGCAGTGGGTCGAAAGGAGTAGCGGGAGCCTACGAGCAGTACTTC
>TRBD1|TRBJ2-3|TRBV30|-
CAWSGVQGAADTQYF
TGTGCCTGGAGTGGGGTACAGGGGGCGGCGGATACGCAGTATTTT
>-|TRBJ1-2|TRBV7-9|-
CASSSVTGNYGYTF
TGTGCCAGCAGCTCTGTGACGGGTAACTATGGCTACACCTTC
>-|TRBJ1-2|TRBV19|once
CASSIDQRGYGYTF
TGTGCCAGTAGTATAGATCAGCGGGGCTATGGCTACACCTTC
>-|TRBJ2-7|TRBV27|-
CASSFLREGEQYF
TGTGCCAGCAGTTTTTTACGGGAAGGCGAGCAGTACTTC
>-|TRBJ2-1|TRBV12-2|-
CASRFFSVPSSYNEQFF
TGTGCAAGTCGCTTTTTTAGCGTCCCAAGCTCCTACAATGAGCAGTTCTTC
>-|TRBJ2-7|TRBV27|few
CASSLSGDNQYEQYF
TGTGCCAGCAGTTTATCGGGGGACAACCAGTACGAGCAGTACTTC
>-|TRBJ2-2|TRBV5-1|-
CASSLLPSGVSNTGELFF
TGCGCCAGCAGCTTGCTTCCCTCAGGGGTTTCGAACACCGGGGAGCTGTTTTTT
>TRBD1|TRBJ2-3|TRBV29-1|-
CSVSRGDTQYF
TGCAGCGTTAGCAGGGGGGATACGCAGTATTTT
>-|TRBJ1-1|TRBV6-5|once
CASSYARSTEAFF
TGTGCCAGCAGTTACGCACGTAGCACTGAAGCTTTCTTT
>TRBD1|TRBJ2-7|TRBV5-1|-
CASSSGGTGEQYF
TGCGCCAGCAGCTCAGGGGGGACAGGAGAGCAGTACTTC
>TRBD1|TRBJ1-1|TRBV5-1|once
CASSWGTGQPFF
TGCGCCAGCAGCTGGGGGACAGGGCAACCTTTCTTT
>TRBD1|TRBJ2-7|TRBV7-9|-
CASSWTGDPYEQYF
TGTGCCAGCAGCTGGACAGGGGACCCCTACGAGCAGTACTTC
>TRBD1|TRBJ1-5|TRBV30|few
CAWSNPGQAGQPQHF
TGTGCCTGGAGTAATCCGGGACAGGCCGGTCAGCCCCAGCATTTT